These 18 T cell receptor beta chains were sequenced from one sample in a study of blood T cells in healthy people across ages. Through a sample-barcoded 5' primer and a J-beta primer mix, a second PCR was run for roughly 6 to 12 cycles. TCRdb called the 5' RACE reads again in MiXCR, with one record for every CDR3 protein. The sample carries approximately 1.5 million distinct CDR3 sequences, 35% to 45% recorded once. The source material was blood. The receptors derive from a woman aged 18-35 years in good health.

This clonotype was seen a few times. Mismatch with germline at one junction end may stem from a read error. This sequence joins TRBV6-6 and TRBJ1-5; D possibly corresponds to TRBD1 (6 bases). The V gene's germline CDR1 is MNHNY and CDR2 SVGAGI (reference sequence). The CDR3 is 14 residues long. The CDR3 coding sequence is TGTGCCACCAGTTACTCGGGGGGCGGTCAGCCCCAGCATTTT. Translation: CATSYSGGGQPQHF.

The V call is TRBV6-6, the J call TRBJ1-5; weak D call: TRBD1 (6 bases). Germline CDR1 and CDR2: MNHNY and SVGAGI (reference sequence). With 5 bases removed from V and 3 bases from J, the gap between germline ends came to 11 bases. This CDR3 comprises 14 residues. The CDR3, as DNA: TGTGCCAGCAGTGACAGGCCATACAATCAGCCCCAGCATTTT. Amino acid sequence: CASSDRPYNQPQHF.

This clonotype has just a few counts. The rearrangement joins TRBV4-1 to TRBJ1-1, with no clear D. Germline V gene lookup returns CDR1 MGHRA and CDR2 YSYEKL. The CDR3 is 14 residues long. V was pared by 3 bases and J by 0 bases, with 8 bases between. The CDR3 reads CASSQGKMNTEAFF. CDR3 bases: TGCGCCAGCAGCCAGGGAAAGATGAACACTGAAGCTTTCTTT.

This clonotype appeared a few times. The rearrangement links TRBV27 to TRBJ1-1; D is unresolved. CDR3 length: 11 amino acids. In germline, CDR1 is MNHEY, CDR2 SMNVEV (reference sequence). Deletions cut 8 bases from V and 7 bases from J, with 11 bases between. CDR3 DNA: TGTGCCAGCGGGCTGGTGGGTGAAGCTTTCTTT. The encoded protein is CASGLVGEAFF.

This clonotype was found a few times. The chain is built from TRBV3-1 and TRBJ1-2, with TRBD1 matching over 7 bases. Germline loops: CDR1 LGHDT, CDR2 YNNKEL (reference sequence). The V and J ends lost 0 bases and 1 base, in that order; junction bases with no gene match: 5. The CDR3 length is 16 residues. As DNA, the CDR3 is TGTGCCAGCAGCCAAGACTCGGGACAGTATAACTATGGCTACACCTTC. Translating it yields CASSQDSGQYNYGYTF.

V gene TRBV27 combines with J gene TRBJ2-1; 10 nucleotides line up with TRBD2. The J call may be wrong; the DNA end is better matched by TRBJ2-7. There are 14 residues in the CDR3. Germline V CDR1 and CDR2: MNHEY, SMNVEV (reference sequence). CDR3 DNA sequence: TGTGCCAGCAAACTACTAGCGGGGTACAATGAGCAGTACTTC. Its translation: CASKLLAGYNEQYF.

Only one count was recorded for this clonotype. The V gene is TRBV3-1, the J gene TRBJ2-1; D is perhaps TRBD2 (5 bases). V was clipped by 1 base and J by 7 bases, with 14 bases between them. Germline-derived CDR1 and CDR2 are LGHDT and YNNKEL (reference sequence). CDR3 length equals 15 residues. CDR3 DNA sequence: TGTGCCAGCAGCCAAGGGCGTGTGACTATGAATGAGCAGTTCTTC. Translated, it gives CASSQGRVTMNEQFF.

The CDR3 DNA follows: TGCGCCAGCAGCCAAGAATGGGGGCTCGGGAACACCGGGGAGCTGTTTTTT. This codes for CASSQEWGLGNTGELFF. J is TRBJ2-2 and V is TRBV4-3, with a weak D call TRBD1 (6 bases). This CDR3 has 17 amino acids. The germline V and J ends were trimmed by 0 bases and 1 base, with 12 bases remaining between them. The germline V gene encodes CDR1 LGHNA and CDR2 YSLEER.

This clonotype was seen a few times. The V gene is TRBV20-1, the J gene TRBJ2-7; D call uncertain. CDR3 size: 13 residues. Trimming shortened V by 6 bases and J by 1 base, and 13 bases separated the two germline ends. The germline V gene encodes CDR1 DFQATT and CDR2 SNEGSKA (reference sequence). The CDR3 coding sequence is TGCAGTGCGGTACGGGCGGATTCCTACGAGCAGTACTTC. Its protein is CSAVRADSYEQYF.

The J gene is TRBJ1-6, the V gene TRBV25-1; the D gene is possibly TRBD1 (6 bases). This CDR3 has 13 amino acids. V lost 7 bases, J lost 10 bases, and 14 bases lay in between. CDR1 is MGHDK and CDR2 is SYGVNS in the germline V gene. CDR3 sequence (DNA): TGTGCCAGCACTCTGGCAGGGGCATCACCCCTCCACTTT. Protein: CASTLAGASPLHF.

This clonotype was counted only a few times. The chain employs TRBV20-1 and TRBJ2-3, with 9 bases fitting TRBD2. This CDR3 is built from 13 residues. The J segment lost 4 bases and the V segment lost 6 bases, leaving 5 bases of the junction unmatched. Germline assignment: CDR1 DFQATT and CDR2 SNEGSKA (reference sequence). The DNA of the CDR3 is TGCAGTGCCGAACTAGCGGGTGCAGATACGCAGTATTTT. It is translated as CSAELAGADTQYF.

This clonotype appeared a few times. The DNA for the CDR3 is TGCAGTGCTGAACTGGACTCGATGTCCTACGAGCAGTACTTC. This encodes CSAELDSMSYEQYF. The rearrangement joins TRBV20-1 to TRBJ2-7; tentative D call: TRBD2 (5 bases). This CDR3 is 14 amino acids long. With 5 bases removed from V and 1 base from J, the gap between germline ends came to 15 bases. Germline-derived CDR1 and CDR2 are DFQATT and SNEGSKA (reference sequence).

This clonotype was detected a few times. This chain links TRBV15 with TRBJ2-1; D perhaps matches TRBD2 (6 bases). V was shortened by 3 bases and J by 0 bases, with 12 bases between the two germline ends. The CDR3 has 16 residues. CDR1 LNHNV and CDR2 YYDKDF come from the germline V gene (reference sequence). The CDR3 reads CATSSGGRSSYNEQFF. The CDR3 coding sequence is TGTGCCACCAGCAGTGGAGGGAGGAGCTCCTACAATGAGCAGTTCTTC. The entire variable domain, with the rest obtained from reference TRBV15 and TRBJ2-1, is as follows: DAMVIQNPRYQVTQFGKPVTLSCSQTLNHNVMYWYQQKSSQAPKLLFHYYDKDFNNEADTPDNFQSRRPNTSFCFLDIRSPGLGDTAMYLCATSSGGRSSYNEQFFGPGTRLTVL.

This clonotype was detected many times. The rearrangement joins TRBV29-1 to TRBJ2-7, with D perhaps matching TRBD1 (6 bases). V was trimmed by 7 bases and J by 0 bases, leaving 10 bases between them. Germline CDR1 is SQVTM and CDR2 is ANQGSEA. This CDR3 region has 12 residues. This CDR3 is CSGGDNSYEQYF. In DNA form, the CDR3 reads TGCAGCGGAGGGGACAACTCCTACGAGCAGTACTTC.

A note on this clonotype: Germline and junction disagree at one end, which may indicate a read error. This chain connects TRBV6-1 to TRBJ2-3, with D possibly TRBD1 on 5 matching bases. Germline V gene data show CDR1 as MNHNS and CDR2 as SASEGT. This CDR3 is 12 amino acids long. The CDR3 spells CPSSEGVSTQYF. The DNA of the CDR3 is TGTCCCAGCAGTGAAGGGGTTTCTACGCAGTATTTT.

In its sample, this clonotype was seen a few times. This chain uses TRBV7-2 with TRBJ2-1, with D possibly matching TRBD2 (6 bases). The CDR3 runs to 14 residues. Looked up from germline, CDR1 is SGHTA and CDR2 is FQGNSA. V gave up 5 bases and J gave up 6 bases, with 14 bases separating them. The CDR3 DNA reads TGTGCCAGCAGCATGACTAGGGCACCCAATGAGCAGTTCTTC. Protein: CASSMTRAPNEQFF.

The sample holds a few counts of this clonotype. The V gene is TRBV27, the J gene TRBJ1-2, with D unresolved. CDR3 length: 15 amino acids. The V end lost 1 base, the J end lost 1 base, and 10 bases lay between the germline ends. Germline CDR1 MNHEY, CDR2 SMNVEV (reference sequence). The CDR3 DNA follows: TGTGCCAGCAGTTTATTTCCGCTCGTTAACTATGGCTACACCTTC. It translates to CASSLFPLVNYGYTF.

This clonotype was found once. The genes are TRBV12-3 or TRBV12-4 and TRBJ1-1, with D tentatively TRBD1 (5 bases). Trimming shortened V by 5 bases and J by 4 bases, and 11 bases separated the two germline ends. CDR3 size: 13 residues. CDR3 residues: CASSVSGPTEAFF. In nucleotides, the CDR3 is TGTGCCAGCAGTGTCTCAGGGCCCACTGAAGCTTTCTTT.